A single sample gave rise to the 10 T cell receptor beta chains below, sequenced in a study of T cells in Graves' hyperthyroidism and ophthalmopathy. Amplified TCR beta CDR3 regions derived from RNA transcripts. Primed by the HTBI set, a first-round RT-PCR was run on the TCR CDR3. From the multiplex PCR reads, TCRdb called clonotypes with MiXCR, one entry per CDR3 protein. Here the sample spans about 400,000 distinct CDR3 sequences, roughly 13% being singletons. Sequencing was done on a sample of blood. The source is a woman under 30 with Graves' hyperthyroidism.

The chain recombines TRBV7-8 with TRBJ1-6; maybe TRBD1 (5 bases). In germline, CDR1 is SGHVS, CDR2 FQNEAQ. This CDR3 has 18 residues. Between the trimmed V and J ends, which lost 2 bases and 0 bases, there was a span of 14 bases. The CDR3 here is CASSLRARQSSYNSPLHF. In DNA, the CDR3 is TGTGCCAGCAGCTTAAGGGCTAGACAGAGCTCCTATAATTCACCCCTCCACTTT. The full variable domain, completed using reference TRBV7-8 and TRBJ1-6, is GAGVSQSPRYKVAKRGQDVALRCDPISGHVSLFWYQQALGQGPEFLTYFQNEAQLDKSGLPSDRFFAERPEGSVSTLKIQRTQQEDSAVYLCASSLRARQSSYNSPLHFGNGTRLTVT.

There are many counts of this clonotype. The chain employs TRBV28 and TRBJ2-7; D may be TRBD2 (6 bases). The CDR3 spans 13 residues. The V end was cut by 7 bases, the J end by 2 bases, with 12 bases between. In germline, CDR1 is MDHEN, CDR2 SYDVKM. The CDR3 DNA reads TGTGCCAGCACTTCGCGGGAACCCTACGAGCAGTACTTC. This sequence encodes CASTSREPYEQYF.

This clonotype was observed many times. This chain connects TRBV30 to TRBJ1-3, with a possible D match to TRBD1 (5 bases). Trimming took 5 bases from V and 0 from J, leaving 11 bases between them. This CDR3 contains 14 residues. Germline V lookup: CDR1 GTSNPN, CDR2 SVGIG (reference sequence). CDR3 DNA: TGTGCCTGGGGGGGACGGTTCTCTGGAAACACCATATATTTT. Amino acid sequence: CAWGGRFSGNTIYF.

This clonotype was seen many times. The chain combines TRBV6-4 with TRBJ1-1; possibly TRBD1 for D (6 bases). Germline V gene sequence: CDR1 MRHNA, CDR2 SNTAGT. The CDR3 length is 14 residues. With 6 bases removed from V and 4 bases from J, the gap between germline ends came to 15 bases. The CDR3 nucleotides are TGTGCCAGCAGAAGGGACACCCGCGGCACTGAAGCTTTCTTT. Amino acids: CASRRDTRGTEAFF.

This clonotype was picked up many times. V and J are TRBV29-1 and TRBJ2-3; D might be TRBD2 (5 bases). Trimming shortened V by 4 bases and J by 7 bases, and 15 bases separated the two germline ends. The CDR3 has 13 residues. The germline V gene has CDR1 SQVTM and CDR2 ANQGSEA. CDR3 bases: TGCAGCGTTGTTCAAGCGGAGTTCTATACGCAGTATTTT. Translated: CSVVQAEFYTQYF.

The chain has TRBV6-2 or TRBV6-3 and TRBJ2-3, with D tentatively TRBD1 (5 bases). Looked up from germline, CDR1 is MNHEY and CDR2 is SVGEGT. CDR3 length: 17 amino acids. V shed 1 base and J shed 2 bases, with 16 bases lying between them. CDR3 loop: CASSYCRLTVATDTQYF. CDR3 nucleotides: TGTGCCAGCAGTTACTGTCGCCTGACAGTAGCCACAGATACGCAGTATTTT.

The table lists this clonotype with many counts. The CDR3, as DNA: TGTGCCAGCAATCGGGGGCGCGCAGAGACCCAGTACTTC. It codes for CASNRGRAETQYF. This sequence joins TRBV2 and TRBJ2-5; D may correspond to TRBD1 or TRBD2 (6 bases each). Germline loops: CDR1 SNHLY, CDR2 FYNNEI. The CDR3 runs to 13 residues. With 7 bases removed from V and 4 bases from J, the gap between germline ends came to 13 bases.

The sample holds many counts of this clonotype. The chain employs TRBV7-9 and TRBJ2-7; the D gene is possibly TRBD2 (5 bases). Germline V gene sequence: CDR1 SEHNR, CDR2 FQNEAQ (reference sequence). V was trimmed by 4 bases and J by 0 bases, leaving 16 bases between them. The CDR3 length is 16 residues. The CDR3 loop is CASSSNQAGISYEQYF. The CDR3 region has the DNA TGTGCCAGCAGCTCCAACCAAGCCGGGATCTCCTACGAGCAGTACTTC.

The CDR3 loop is CASSLGGGGSEKLFF. The CDR3, as DNA: TGTGCCAGCAGTTTAGGGGGAGGGGGGAGTGAAAAACTGTTTTTT. The rearrangement uses TRBV12-3 or TRBV12-4 and TRBJ1-4, with D perhaps TRBD1 (6 bases). Trimming cost V 1 base and J 7 bases, with 13 bases left between them. This CDR3 contains 15 residues.

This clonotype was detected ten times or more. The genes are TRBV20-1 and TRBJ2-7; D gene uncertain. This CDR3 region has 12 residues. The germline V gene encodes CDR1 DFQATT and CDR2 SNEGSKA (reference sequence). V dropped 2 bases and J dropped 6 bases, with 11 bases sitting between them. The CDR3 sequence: CSARSGRGEQYF. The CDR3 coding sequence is TGCAGTGCTAGATCCGGAAGAGGCGAGCAGTACTTC.